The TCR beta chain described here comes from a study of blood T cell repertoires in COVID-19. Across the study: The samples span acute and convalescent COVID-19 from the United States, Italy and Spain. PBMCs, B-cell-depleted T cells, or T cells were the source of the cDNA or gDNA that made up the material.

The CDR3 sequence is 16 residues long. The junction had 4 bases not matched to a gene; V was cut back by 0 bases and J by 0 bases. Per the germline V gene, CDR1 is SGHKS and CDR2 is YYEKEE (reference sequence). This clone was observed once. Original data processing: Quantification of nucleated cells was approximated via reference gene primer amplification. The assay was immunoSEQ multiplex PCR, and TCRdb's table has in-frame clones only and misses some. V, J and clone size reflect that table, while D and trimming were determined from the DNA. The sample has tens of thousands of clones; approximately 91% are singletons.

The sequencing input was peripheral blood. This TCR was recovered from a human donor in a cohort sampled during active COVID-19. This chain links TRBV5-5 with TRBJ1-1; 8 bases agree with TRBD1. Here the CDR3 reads CASSLAQTGVNTEAFF. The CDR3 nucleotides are TGTGCCAGCAGCTTGGCCCAGACAGGGGTGAACACTGAAGCTTTCTTT. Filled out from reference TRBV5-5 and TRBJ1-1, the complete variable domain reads DAGVTQSPTHLIKTRGQQVTLRCSPISGHKSVSWYQQVLGQGPQFIFQYYEKEERGRGNFPDRFSARQFPNYSSELNVNALLLGDSALYLCASSLAQTGVNTEAFFGQGTRLTVV.